The source of this T cell receptor beta chain is a study of cytomegalovirus exposure and HLA in healthy donors. Across the study: Findings of an earlier analysis included some 120 million unique TCR beta sequences from some 190 million T cells. In terms of ancestry, the Caucasian-associated cluster contained 80% to 90% of the approximately 400 genotyped donors.

A few counts support this clone. Its cognate antigen is unknown. Findings of the study overall: Sequencing probably produced one cluster of sequence variants that were highly shared. A later analysis reportedly identified an Asian-associated ancestry cluster as carrying fewer N-insertions than the approximately 670-donor mean.

The study ran its PCR with 60 Vbeta and 13 Jbeta primers. Sequenced by immunoSEQ multiplex PCR; TCRdb stores in-frame clones only, minus some. The sample has 130,000 or so clones, about two thirds seen once; the top ten hold around 4.2%. The sequence came from a middle-aged man in good health and CMV-seropositive. The sample taken for sequencing was PBMCs.

The CDR3 spells CASGRQGGGDTQYF. In DNA form, the CDR3 reads TGTGCCAGCGGCCGACAGGGGGGGGGAGATACGCAGTATTTT. This chain uses TRBV25-1 with TRBJ2-3; 9 bases align to TRBD1. The junction had 8 bases not matched to a gene; V was cut back by 8 bases and J by 5 bases. This CDR3 comprises 14 residues. CDR1 and CDR2 from the germline V gene are MGHDK and SYGVNS. Supplemented by reference TRBV25-1 and TRBJ2-3, the full variable domain reads EADIYQTPRYLVIGTGKKITLECSQTMGHDKMYWYQQDPGMELHLIHYSYGVNSTEKGDLSSESTVSRIRTEHFPLTLESARPSHTSQYLCASGRQGGGDTQYFGPGTRLTVL.